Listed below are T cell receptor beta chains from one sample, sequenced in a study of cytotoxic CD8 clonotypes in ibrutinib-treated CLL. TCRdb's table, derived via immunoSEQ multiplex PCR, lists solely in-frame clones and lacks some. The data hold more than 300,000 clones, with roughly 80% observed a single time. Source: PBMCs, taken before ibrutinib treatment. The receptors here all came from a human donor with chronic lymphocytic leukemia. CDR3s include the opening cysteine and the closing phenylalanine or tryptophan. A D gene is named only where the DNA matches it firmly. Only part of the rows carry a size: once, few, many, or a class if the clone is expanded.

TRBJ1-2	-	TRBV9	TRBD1	CASSATSTGTGYGYTF	TGTGCCAGCAGCGCAACTTCCACCGGGACAGGCTATGGCTACACCTTC
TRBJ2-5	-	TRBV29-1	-	CSVQRPGFLGETQYF	TGCAGCGTCCAACGACCGGGATTTTTGGGGGAGACCCAGTACTTC
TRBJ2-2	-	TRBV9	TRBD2	CASSVSAGASLPGELFF	TGTGCCAGCAGCGTGTCAGCGGGAGCTTCTCTACCCGGGGAGCTGTTTTTT
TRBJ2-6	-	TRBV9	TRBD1	CASSPRTGGSGANVLTF	TGTGCCAGCAGCCCCCGGACAGGGGGCTCTGGGGCCAACGTCCTGACTTTC
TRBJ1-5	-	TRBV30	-	CAWSVIQGGQPQHF	TGTGCCTGGAGTGTAATCCAGGGAGGTCAGCCCCAGCATTTT
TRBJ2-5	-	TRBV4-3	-	CASSQVWGETQYF	TGCGCCAGCAGCCAAGTGTGGGGAGAGACCCAGTACTTC
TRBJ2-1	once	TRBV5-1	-	CASSLARADNEQFF	TGCGCCAGCAGCTTGGCTAGAGCCGACAATGAGCAGTTCTTC
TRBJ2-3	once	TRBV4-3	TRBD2	CASSRETSGYPDTQYF	TGCGCCAGCAGCCGAGAGACTAGCGGGTATCCAGATACGCAGTATTTT
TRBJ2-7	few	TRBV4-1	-	CASSQGVGYEQYF	TGCGCCAGCAGCCAAGGCGTCGGTTACGAGCAGTACTTC
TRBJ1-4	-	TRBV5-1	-	CASSRAGRYNEKLFF	TGCGCCAGCAGCCGAGCGGGACGGTATAATGAAAAACTGTTTTTT
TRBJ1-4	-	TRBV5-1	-	CASSHGDQDEKLFF	TGCGCCAGCAGTCACGGAGACCAAGACGAAAAACTGTTTTTT
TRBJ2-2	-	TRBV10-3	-	CAISELRGAPGELFF	TGTGCCATCAGTGAGTTGCGGGGAGCCCCCGGGGAGCTGTTTTTT
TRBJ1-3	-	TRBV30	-	CAWSSWGRGNTIYF	TGTGCCTGGAGCTCGTGGGGGAGAGGAAACACCATATATTTT
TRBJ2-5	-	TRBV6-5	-	CASSYSRAQETQYF	TGTGCCAGCAGTTACTCGAGAGCGCAAGAGACCCAGTACTTC
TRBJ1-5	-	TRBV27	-	CASREYGNQPQHF	TGTGCCAGCAGGGAGTACGGGAATCAGCCCCAGCATTTT
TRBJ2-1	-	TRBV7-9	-	CASSLFSRDNEQFF	TGTGCCAGCAGCTTATTTTCCAGGGACAATGAGCAGTTCTTC
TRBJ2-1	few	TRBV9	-	CASSALNEQFF	TGTGCCAGCAGCGCCCTGAATGAGCAGTTCTTC
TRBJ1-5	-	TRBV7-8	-	CASSFWGWGNQPQHF	TGTGCCAGCAGCTTTTGGGGATGGGGCAATCAGCCCCAGCATTTT
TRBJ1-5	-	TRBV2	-	CASSESARNNQPQHF	TGTGCCAGCAGTGAATCTGCCAGGAACAATCAGCCCCAGCATTTT
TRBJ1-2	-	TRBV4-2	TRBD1	CASSQVYTTGEYNYGYTF	TGTGCCAGCAGCCAAGTCTACACGACAGGGGAGTATAACTATGGCTACACCTTC
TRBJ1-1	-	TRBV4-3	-	CASSQDPPRWGTEAFF	TGCGCCAGCAGCCAAGATCCCCCAAGGTGGGGCACTGAAGCTTTCTTT
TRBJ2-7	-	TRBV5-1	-	CASSGLSGTGYEQYF	TGCGCCAGCAGCGGGCTATCTGGGACGGGCTACGAGCAGTACTTC
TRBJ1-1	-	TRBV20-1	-	CSAPEATEAFF	TGCAGTGCCCCCGAAGCCACTGAAGCTTTCTTT
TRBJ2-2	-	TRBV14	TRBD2	CASSQPPRRAGGHTGELFF	TGTGCCAGCAGCCAACCACCCCGGAGAGCGGGAGGGCACACCGGGGAGCTGTTTTTT
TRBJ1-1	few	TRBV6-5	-	CASSLTANTEAFF	TGTGCCAGCAGTTTGACAGCGAACACTGAAGCTTTCTTT
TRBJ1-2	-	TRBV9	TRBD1	CASSPEDRWDYGYTF	TGTGCCAGCAGCCCAGAGGACAGGTGGGACTATGGCTACACCTTC
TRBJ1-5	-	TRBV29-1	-	CSVGSGLGQPQHF	TGCAGCGTTGGGTCGGGTTTAGGTCAGCCCCAGCATTTT
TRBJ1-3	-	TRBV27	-	CASSLMSSGNTIYF	TGTGCCAGCAGCCTGATGAGCTCTGGAAACACCATATATTTT
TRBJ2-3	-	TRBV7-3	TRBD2	CASSSPGLAGDTQYF	TGTGCCAGCAGCTCGCCCGGACTAGCGGGAGATACGCAGTATTTT
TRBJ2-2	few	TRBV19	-	CASSGAAQPAGELFF	TGTGCCAGTAGTGGCGCGGCCCAGCCCGCCGGGGAGCTGTTTTTT
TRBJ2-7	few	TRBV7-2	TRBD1	CASSRDRYEQYF	TGTGCCAGCAGCAGGGACAGGTACGAGCAGTACTTC
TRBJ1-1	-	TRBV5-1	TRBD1	CASSRTGGNTEAFF	TGCGCCAGCAGCAGGACAGGGGGAAACACTGAAGCTTTCTTT
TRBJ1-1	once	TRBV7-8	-	CASSLFRLNTEAFF	TGTGCCAGCAGCTTATTTCGTTTGAACACTGAAGCTTTCTTT
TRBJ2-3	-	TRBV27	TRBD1	CASSRTGSSTDTQYF	TGTGCCAGCAGTCGGACAGGGTCTAGCACAGATACGCAGTATTTT
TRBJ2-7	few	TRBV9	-	CASSVETRAEQYF	TGTGCCAGCAGCGTAGAGACTCGGGCGGAGCAGTACTTC
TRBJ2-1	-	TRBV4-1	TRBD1	CASSQEGQGGNEQFF	TGCGCCAGCAGCCAAGAGGGACAGGGGGGAAATGAGCAGTTCTTC
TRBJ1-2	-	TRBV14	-	CASSQGVYGGPYGYTF	TGTGCCAGCAGCCAAGGAGTGTACGGTGGACCCTATGGCTACACCTTC
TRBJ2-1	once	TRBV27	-	CASSLYVTYNEQFF	TGTGCCAGCAGTTTATACGTTACTTACAATGAGCAGTTCTTC
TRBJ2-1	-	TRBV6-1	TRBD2	CASLGLVDNEQFF	TGTGCCAGCTTGGGACTAGTTGACAATGAGCAGTTCTTC
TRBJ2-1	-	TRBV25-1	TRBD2	CASSTLAGGPHNEQFF	TGTGCCAGCAGTACACTAGCGGGAGGGCCTCACAATGAGCAGTTCTTC
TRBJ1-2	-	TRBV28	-	CASSLPLDGEGTF	TGTGCCAGCAGTTTACCTCTGGACGGCGAGGGGACCTTC